The 13 T cell receptor beta chains in this list originate from one sample, sequenced in a study of T cell changes during pregnancy in multiple sclerosis. TCRdb's table, derived via immunoSEQ multiplex PCR, lists solely in-frame clones and lacks some. The top ten hold about 1.2% of the sample, which has about 83,000 clones, nearly 95% seen once. The specimen was peripheral blood, collected in the second trimester of pregnancy. The receptors stem from a female donor with multiple sclerosis, enrolled in a pregnancy study.

V usage is TRBV7-9 and J usage is TRBJ1-3, with 7 bases identical to TRBD1. This CDR3 is 17 amino acids long. Trimming removed 5 bases from V and 9 bases from J; junction bases left unmatched: 19. Germline V gene lookup returns CDR1 SEHNR and CDR2 FQNEAQ (reference sequence). CDR3: CASSRLEYNRGYITIYF. The CDR3 region has the DNA TGTGCCAGCAGCCGCCTAGAATACAACAGGGGTTATATCACCATATATTTT.

The J gene is TRBJ2-3, the V gene TRBV29-1; a weak D match, TRBD2 (6 bases). The CDR3 runs to 14 residues. CDR1 and CDR2 (germline): SQVTM, ANQGSEA. Trimming stripped 3 bases from V and 6 bases from J, with 16 bases between. CDR3 region: CSVDRESGLDTQYF. The CDR3 DNA follows: TGCAGCGTTGATCGGGAGAGTGGTCTGGATACGCAGTATTTT.

The chain has TRBV30 and TRBJ1-2; 8 bases are shared with TRBD1. The CDR3 runs 14 residues. Germline V gene data show CDR1 as GTSNPN and CDR2 as SVGIG (reference sequence). Trimming cost V 2 bases and J 5 bases; bases outside gene matches: 7. The CDR3 DNA sequence: TGTGCCTGGAGTTCGACAGGGGCTGGATATGGCTACACCTTC. Translation: CAWSSTGAGYGYTF.

This chain uses TRBV19 with TRBJ1-1; perhaps TRBD1 as D (6 bases). Trimming cost V 3 bases and J 0 bases, with 14 bases left between them. This CDR3 is 16 amino acids long. Germline lookup yields CDR1 LNHDA and CDR2 SQIVND (reference sequence). CDR3 residues: CASSMGMTGLNTEAFF. The CDR3 bases are TGTGCCAGTAGTATGGGAATGACAGGTTTGAACACTGAAGCTTTCTTT.

This rearrangement joins TRBV7-9 to TRBJ1-1; D unresolved. V was cut by 1 base and J by 6 bases, with 12 bases left in between. Germline lookup yields CDR1 SEHNR and CDR2 FQNEAQ (reference sequence). This CDR3 has 14 residues. The CDR3 DNA reads TGTGCCAGCAGCTTAGATCCTGGGAGAGCTGAAGCTTTCTTT. It yields the protein CASSLDPGRAEAFF. Drawing the rest from reference TRBV7-9 and TRBJ1-1, the complete variable domain is DTGVSQNPRHKITKRGQNVTFRCDPISEHNRLYWYRQTLGQGPEFLTYFQNEAQLEKSRLLSDRFSAERPKGSFSTLEIQRTEQGDSAMYLCASSLDPGRAEAFFGQGTRLTVV.

The genes are TRBV30 and TRBJ2-1, with 13 bases lining up with TRBD2. V lost 5 bases and J lost 5; bases outside the gene matches: 3. The germline gives CDR1 GTSNPN, CDR2 SVGIG (reference sequence). The CDR3 length is 14 residues. The DNA for the CDR3 is TGTGCCTGGGGGACTAGCGGGGATAACAATGAGCAGTTCTTC. This codes for CAWGTSGDNNEQFF.

This clone was found once. The chain has TRBV19 and TRBJ2-7; a weak D match, TRBD1 (6 bases). The CDR3 runs to 14 residues. V lost 3 bases to trimming and J lost 1 base, with 10 bases between them. In germline, CDR1 is LNHDA, CDR2 SQIVND (reference sequence). CDR3 in DNA: TGTGCCAGTAGTATCGGGACACCTTCCTACGAGCAGTACTTC. Translated: CASSIGTPSYEQYF. The variable domain in full, completed from reference TRBV19 and TRBJ2-7, reads DGGITQSPKYLFRKEGQNVTLSCEQNLNHDAMYWYRQDPGQGLRLIYYSQIVNDFQKGDIAEGYSVSREKKESFPLTVTSAQKNPTAFYLCASSIGTPSYEQYFGPGTRLTVT.

The chain has TRBV4-1 and TRBJ1-1; TRBD1 might be the D (6 bases). This CDR3 has 14 amino acids. Germline-derived CDR1 and CDR2 are MGHRA and YSYEKL. V lost 1 base and J 3 bases, leaving 9 bases between the germline ends. The CDR3 spells CASSQVPGDTEAFF. CDR3 nucleotides: TGCGCCAGCAGCCAAGTCCCAGGGGACACTGAAGCTTTCTTT.

The chain is built from TRBV7-9 and TRBJ1-2, with 9 nucleotides matching TRBD1. V lost 7 bases to trimming and J lost 4 bases; unmatched junction nucleotides: 22. This CDR3 region has 19 residues. The germline CDR1 and CDR2 sequences are SEHNR and FQNEAQ (reference sequence). This chain's CDR3 is CASTAGGRTGEGLGYGYTF. CDR3 coding DNA: TGTGCCAGCACCGCCGGGGGACGGACAGGGGAAGGCTTGGGCTATGGCTACACCTTC. The whole variable domain, filled in from reference TRBV7-9 and TRBJ1-2, reads DTGVSQNPRHKITKRGQNVTFRCDPISEHNRLYWYRQTLGQGPEFLTYFQNEAQLEKSRLLSDRFSAERPKGSFSTLEIQRTEQGDSAMYLCASTAGGRTGEGLGYGYTFGSGTRLTVV.

The count of this clone is one. This chain joins TRBV9 and TRBJ1-2; 8 nucleotides match TRBD1. J was trimmed by 4 bases and V by 4 bases; bases with no gene match: 9. The length of the CDR3 is 15 residues. Germline CDR1 is SGDLS and CDR2 is YYNGEE. The CDR3 DNA follows: TGTGCCAGCAGCCCCGACGGAGGGACAGGCTATGGCTACACCTTC. This encodes CASSPDGGTGYGYTF.

The gene calls are TRBV4-2 and TRBJ2-1, with 8 nucleotides matching TRBD1. Trimming removed 1 base from V and 4 bases from J; junction bases left unmatched: 6. CDR1 LGHNA and CDR2 YNFKEQ come from the germline V gene. The CDR3 consists of 16 residues. Written as DNA, the CDR3 is TGTGCCAGCAGCCAAGGTGTACAGGGGGTTTACAATGAGCAGTTCTTC. This sequence encodes CASSQGVQGVYNEQFF.

The CDR3 coding sequence is TGTGCCAGCAGCCAGGTTAGGACAGGGGGTGATAAGAACTATGGCTACACCTTC. Translation gives CASSQVRTGGDKNYGYTF. This chain uses TRBV28 with TRBJ1-2; 10 bases agree with TRBD1. Germline CDR1 reads MDHEN; CDR2 reads SYDVKM. V gave up 6 bases and J gave up 2 bases; unmatched junction bases: 15. The CDR3 runs 18 residues.

The CDR3 loop reads CASRPGTGFPEAFF. In DNA, the CDR3 is TGCGCCAGCCGACCCGGGACAGGGTTCCCTGAAGCTTTCTTT. The chain carries TRBV5-1 and TRBJ1-1; TRBD1 matches 9 bases. Losses at the gene ends were 7 bases for V and 6 bases for J; bases not matched to a gene: 10. Germline V gene sequence: CDR1 SGHRS, CDR2 YFSETQ. The CDR3 has 14 residues.